This entry lists 12 T cell receptor beta chains sequenced from one sample in a study of T cells in tuberculosis. Data came from immunoSEQ multiplex PCR; TCRdb stores just in-frame clones and leaves some out. The data hold 37,000 or so clones, with about 94% observed a single time. The sequenced material came from PBMCs. The receptors here all came from a donor between 10 and 35 years old with latent tuberculosis or without tuberculosis infection. Some clones in this sample may be carry-over from other donors' samples.

The chain links TRBV5-4 to TRBJ2-1; 8 bases match TRBD1. CDR1 and CDR2 from the germline V gene are SGHNT and YYREEE (reference sequence). V was pared by 3 bases and J by 7 bases, with 15 bases of the junction left unmatched. The CDR3 loop spans 17 amino acids. CDR3 sequence (DNA): TGTGCCAGCAGCTCCCGCTCCGTACCTAACAGGGGGAATGAGCAGTTCTTC. It codes for CASSSRSVPNRGNEQFF.

Here the CDR3 DNA reads TGTGCCAGCAGCGAGGGACAGGACTACGAGCAGTACGTC. Its translation: CASSEGQDYEQYV. The V gene is TRBV7-6, the J gene TRBJ2-7, with 8 nucleotides matching TRBD1. The CDR3 totals 13 residues. The V gene end was trimmed by 5 bases and the J gene end by 3 bases; junction bases not matched to a gene: 3. The germline V gene has CDR1 SGHVS and CDR2 FNYEAQ.

This chain's CDR3 is CASSFRVSNQPQHF. The CDR3 region has the DNA TGTGCCAGCAGTTTCAGGGTTAGCAATCAGCCCCAGCATTTT. The V call is TRBV27, the J call TRBJ1-5; D is possibly TRBD1 (5 bases). With 3 bases removed from V and 0 bases from J, the gap between germline ends came to 6 bases. Germline V gives CDR1 MNHEY, CDR2 SMNVEV (reference sequence). The CDR3 covers 14 residues.

The genes are TRBV7-2 and TRBJ1-1, with a weak D call TRBD1 (6 bases). Looked up from germline, CDR1 is SGHTA and CDR2 is FQGNSA. The V gene lost 8 bases and the J gene lost 1 base, with 17 bases spanning the gap. This CDR3 contains 15 residues. The CDR3 DNA follows: TGTGCCAGCGGGCTGGCGGGGGCAGGGAACACTGAAGCTTTCTTT. This encodes CASGLAGAGNTEAFF.

The rearrangement joins TRBV5-1 to TRBJ2-7; TRBD1 matches 7 bases. CDR3 length: 15 amino acids. V dropped 5 bases and J dropped 0; count of bases not matched to a gene: 8. Germline CDR1 reads SGHRS; CDR2 reads YFSETQ. This CDR3 reads CASSVGTDGSYEQYV. CDR3 bases: TGCGCCAGCAGTGTCGGGACAGATGGCTCCTACGAGCAGTACGTC.

The J gene is TRBJ2-6, the V gene TRBV28; 12 bases fit TRBD1. Germline assignment: CDR1 MDHEN and CDR2 SYDVKM. This CDR3 region has 17 residues. V was pared by 7 bases and J by 3 bases, with 7 bases of the junction left unmatched. The CDR3 sequence is CASKPGQGALGANVLTF. The CDR3 DNA reads as TGTGCCAGCAAACCGGGACAGGGGGCACTTGGGGCCAACGTCCTGACTTTC.

This sequence joins TRBV27 and TRBJ1-3; tentatively, D is TRBD1 (6 bases). The CDR3 is 14 residues long. Per germline, CDR1 MNHEY and CDR2 SMNVEV (reference sequence). The germline V and J ends were trimmed by 7 bases and 3 bases, with 13 bases remaining between them. CDR3 nucleotides: TGTGCCAGCAACTTCAGGGGTTTTGGAAACACCATATATTTT. This sequence encodes CASNFRGFGNTIYF.

The gene calls are TRBV9 and TRBJ1-2, with D possibly TRBD1 on 5 matching bases. The V and J ends lost 0 bases and 4 bases respectively, with 19 bases between them. CDR3 length: 17 residues. Germline-derived CDR1 and CDR2 are SGDLS and YYNGEE. In nucleotides, the CDR3 is TGTGCCAGCAGCGTAGTTAACACCCCGGGACTGGGCTATGGCTACACCTTC. This sequence encodes CASSVVNTPGLGYGYTF.

V usage is TRBV5-6 and J usage is TRBJ2-3, with 10 bases matching TRBD2. Trimming at V came to 1 base and at J to 0 bases, leaving 11 bases not matched to a gene. CDR1 is SGHDT, CDR2 YYEEEE, per germline. The CDR3 is made up of 19 amino acids. The CDR3 loop reads CASSLIGVAGGPSTDTQYF. DNA of the CDR3: TGTGCCAGCAGCTTGATCGGGGTAGCGGGGGGCCCTAGCACAGATACGCAGTATTTT. Looking up the rest from reference TRBV5-6 and TRBJ2-3 gives the full variable domain: DAGVTQSPTHLIKTRGQQVTLRCSPKSGHDTVSWYQQALGQGPQFIFQYYEEEERQRGNFPDRFSGHQFPNYSSELNVNALLLGDSALYLCASSLIGVAGGPSTDTQYFGPGTRLTVL.

This clone was recorded only once. The CDR3 sequence: CASAPVRAGELFF. DNA of the CDR3: TGCGCCAGCGCCCCGGTTCGGGCCGGGGAGCTGTTTTTT. This chain connects TRBV10-1 to TRBJ2-2; D is unclear. Per germline, CDR1 WNHNN and CDR2 SYGVQD (reference sequence). The V end was cut by 8 bases, the J end by 6 bases, with 13 bases between. CDR3 length: 13 amino acids.

The rearrangement uses TRBV29-1 and TRBJ2-6; TRBD1 agrees at 7 bases. The CDR3 runs 14 residues. Germline-derived CDR1 and CDR2 are SQVTM and ANQGSEA. Germline trimming cut 4 bases from V and 2 bases from J; bases unmatched to any gene: 2. CDR3 protein: CSVADRTGANVLTF. The CDR3 nucleotides are TGCAGCGTTGCGGACAGGACTGGGGCCAACGTCCTGACTTTC.

The V and J genes are TRBV4-3 and TRBJ2-2; D is possibly TRBD2 (5 bases). This CDR3 spans 16 amino acids. Germline values: CDR1 LGHNA, CDR2 YSLEER. V was shortened by 3 bases and J by 6 bases, with 17 bases between the two germline ends. The CDR3 DNA follows: TGCGCCAGCAGCCACCAAAAGGGAGACGGTCCCGGGGAGCTGTTTTTT. It translates to CASSHQKGDGPGELFF.